This TCR beta chain was found in a study of cytomegalovirus exposure and HLA in healthy donors. Study-level information: The 120 or so validation repertoires were reported in a later analysis to have been generated on the same platform as the 666 first-cohort repertoires. General study results and limits: The tendency of first-cohort TCR clusters to co-occur in the 90 to 150 validation repertoires was the finding of a later analysis.

Germline assignment: CDR1 MDHEN and CDR2 SYDVKM. The length of the CDR3 is 12 residues. V lost 6 bases and J lost 1, with 5 bases in between. From the 120-subject validation cohort, which was separate from the roughly 700-subject first cohort, the donors were drawn. The repertoire was sequenced with immunoSEQ multiplex PCR; TCRdb's copy has only in-frame clones and lacks some. The table lists about 220,000 clones, about 83% of them singletons. A note on this clone: Antigen unknown.

The chain combines TRBV28 with TRBJ2-3, with a possible D match to TRBD2 (5 bases). The sample comprised PBMCs. The sequence derives from a young man in good health and CMV-seronegative. The CDR3 spells CASREGTDTQYF. The CDR3 DNA sequence: TGTGCCAGCAGGGAGGGCACAGATACGCAGTATTTT.